The present TCR beta chain was sequenced within a study of T cells after yellow fever vaccination. About the study: SMART-Seq v4 Ultra Low Input prepared the low-cell-number fractions.

CDR1 SGDLS and CDR2 YYNGEE come from the germline V gene. This CDR3 is built from 16 residues. The V gene end was trimmed by 3 bases and the J gene end by 0 bases; junction bases not matched to a gene: 5. The authors made TCR cDNA by 5'RACE template switching, adding a universal primer site and UMIs. MiXCR, run by TCRdb on the 5' RACE reads, gives a single entry per CDR3 protein. Of about 630,000 distinct CDR3 sequences in the sample, 9% to 15% were seen once. V and J are TRBV9 and TRBJ2-3, with TRBD2 matching 9 bases. The receptor was derived from a man aged 25 to 45 who received the YFV17D yellow fever vaccine. Sample: PBMCs, taken on the day of the yellow fever booster vaccination. CDR3 loop: CASSGDSGRSTDTQYF. The DNA for the CDR3 is TGTGCCAGCAGCGGAGATAGCGGGAGAAGCACAGATACGCAGTATTTT. The full variable domain, with the rest looked up from reference TRBV9 and TRBJ2-3, is DSGVTQTPKHLITATGQRVTLRCSPRSGDLSVYWYQQSLDQGLQFLIQYYNGEERAKGNILERFSAQQFPDLHSELNLSSLELGDSALYFCASSGDSGRSTDTQYFGPGTRLTVL.